This TCR beta chain was captured by sequencing in a study of CD8+ T cells in alopecia areata. Trimming shortened V by 0 bases and J by 1 base, and 6 bases separated the two germline ends. Germline loops: CDR1 MNHEY, CDR2 SVGAGI. The CDR3 runs to 15 residues. The authors extracted RNA and reverse transcribed it into cDNA as the sequencing template. Profiled with immunoSEQ multiplex PCR; TCRdb holds only in-frame clones, not every one. This table has 5,700 or so clones, about 60% appearing once. Collected material from alopecia areata patients comprised lesional scalp punch biopsies and peripheral blood.

This sequence joins TRBV6-5 and TRBJ2-2; D is undetermined. The material sequenced was skin, taken at week 0. The source is a human donor with alopecia areata. The CDR3, as DNA: TGTGCCAGCAGTTACTCGAACGGGAACACCGGGGAGCTGTTTTTT. Its protein is CASSYSNGNTGELFF.